Given below is one TCR beta chain in context. Its antigen is unidentified. Method: immunoSEQ multiplex PCR; TCRdb's copy keeps in-frame clones and lacks some. The data hold approximately 12,000 clones, with about 67% observed a single time. This record comes from a study of neoadjuvant anti-PD-1 for oral cavity cancer. The overall study: Most patients had three to four biweekly doses of 3 mg/kg nivolumab before resection. Around day 43, patients without progression received a fourth nivolumab dose before surgery.

Study-wide points: Each response group had just a few patients in TCR analyses.

Patients had HPV-negative, locally advanced oral cavity squamous cell carcinoma. V trimming: 2 bases; J trimming: 7 bases; junction bases outside the gene matches: 5. CDR3 length: 14 amino acids. Per the germline V gene, CDR1 is SGHRS and CDR2 is YFSETQ. The sample in question was tumor tissue, obtained before nivolumab (anti-PD-1) treatment. The TCR comes from a person aged 35-79 years with oral cavity squamous cell carcinoma. The donor label of this sample is uncertain. The J gene is TRBJ1-1, the V gene TRBV5-1; TRBD1 matches 10 bases. In nucleotides, the CDR3 is TGCGCCAGCAGCTTCGGGGACAGGGGATTTGAAGCTTTCTTT. Protein: CASSFGDRGFEAFF.